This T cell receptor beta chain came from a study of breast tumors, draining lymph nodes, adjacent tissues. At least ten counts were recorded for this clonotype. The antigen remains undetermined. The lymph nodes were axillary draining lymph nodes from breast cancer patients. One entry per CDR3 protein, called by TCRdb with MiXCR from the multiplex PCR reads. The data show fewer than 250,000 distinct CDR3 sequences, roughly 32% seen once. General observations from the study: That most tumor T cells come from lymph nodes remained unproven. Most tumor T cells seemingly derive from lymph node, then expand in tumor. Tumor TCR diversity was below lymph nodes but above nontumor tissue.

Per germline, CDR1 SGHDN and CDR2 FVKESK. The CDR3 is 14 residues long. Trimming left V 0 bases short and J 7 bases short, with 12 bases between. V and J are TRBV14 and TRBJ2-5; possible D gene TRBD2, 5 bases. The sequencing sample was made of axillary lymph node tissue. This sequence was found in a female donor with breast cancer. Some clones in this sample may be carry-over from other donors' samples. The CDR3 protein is CASSQDSGIGTQYF. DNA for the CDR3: TGTGCCAGCAGCCAAGATTCGGGGATTGGGACCCAGTACTTC.